This T cell receptor beta chain appears in the sequencing data of a study of T cell repertoires in cytomegalovirus infection. Study-wide context: Selection of CMV epitopes for the study included recently identified HLA-C-restricted and well-studied HLA-B-restricted ones. Public TCR beta signatures were indicative of both CMV infection and a matching HLA type.

MiXCR, run by TCRdb on the reads, gives a single entry per CDR3 protein. The sample includes some 940,000 distinct CDR3 sequences, roughly 30% of them seen just once. Study-wide findings and caveats: HLA-C-restricted TCR beta clonotypes specific for CMV led the ex vivo response. Summed frequency of public TCR beta families distinguished CMV carriers with the relevant HLA.

V gave up 6 bases and J gave up 1 base, with 12 bases separating them. The CDR3 covers 13 residues. Looked up from germline, CDR1 is DFQATT and CDR2 is SNEGSKA (reference sequence). This clonotype occurred a few times. The antigen is undetermined. V usage is TRBV20-1 and J usage is TRBJ1-1; possible D gene TRBD1, 6 bases. The source was cultured CD8+ T cells from PBMCs, collected from culture after CMV antigen stimulation. This receptor was taken from a human donor in good health (CMV status not recorded). Some clones in this sample may be carry-over from other donors' samples. The CDR3 spells CSAGGGGNTEAFF. The CDR3 DNA reads TGCAGTGCGGGAGGGGGGGGGAACACTGAAGCTTTCTTT.